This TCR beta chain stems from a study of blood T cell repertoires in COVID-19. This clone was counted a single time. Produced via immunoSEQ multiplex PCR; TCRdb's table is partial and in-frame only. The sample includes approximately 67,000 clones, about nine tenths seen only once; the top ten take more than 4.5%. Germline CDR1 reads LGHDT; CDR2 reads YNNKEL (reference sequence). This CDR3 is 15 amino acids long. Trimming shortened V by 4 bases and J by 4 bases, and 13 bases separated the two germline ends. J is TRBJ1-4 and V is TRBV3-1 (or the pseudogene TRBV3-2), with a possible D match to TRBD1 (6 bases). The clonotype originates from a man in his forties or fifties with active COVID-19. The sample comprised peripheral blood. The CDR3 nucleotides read TGTGCCAGCAGCCCGAGACAGGAGCTTAATGAAAAACTGTTTTTT. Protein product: CASSPRQELNEKLFF.